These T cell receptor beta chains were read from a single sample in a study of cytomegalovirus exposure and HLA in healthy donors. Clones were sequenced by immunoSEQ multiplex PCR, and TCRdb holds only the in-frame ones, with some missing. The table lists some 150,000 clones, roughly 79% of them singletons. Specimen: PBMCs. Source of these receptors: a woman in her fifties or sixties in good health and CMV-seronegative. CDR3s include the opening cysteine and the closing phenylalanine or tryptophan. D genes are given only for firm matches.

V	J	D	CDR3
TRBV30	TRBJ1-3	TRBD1	CAARDRGIIRAGNTIYF
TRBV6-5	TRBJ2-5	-	CASGQQETQYF
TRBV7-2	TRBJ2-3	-	CASSLWSAGTTDTQYF
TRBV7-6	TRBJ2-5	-	CASSLAQGRGREAQYF
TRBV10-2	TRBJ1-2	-	CASSGGGRTYGYTF
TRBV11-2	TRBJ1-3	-	CASSRTVGNTIYF
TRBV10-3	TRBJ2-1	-	CAINYRDTDNEQFF
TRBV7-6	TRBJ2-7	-	CASSLDLAYEQYF
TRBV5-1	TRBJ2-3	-	CASSLAGVLTDTQYF
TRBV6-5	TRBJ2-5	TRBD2	CASRPGGRVGETQYF
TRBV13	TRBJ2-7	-	CASSLGLSARGEQYF
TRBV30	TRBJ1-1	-	CAWRGTNTEAFF
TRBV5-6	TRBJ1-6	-	CASRQSYNSPLHF
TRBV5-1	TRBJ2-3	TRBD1	CASSWGQAKSTDTQYF
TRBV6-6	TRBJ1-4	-	CASRTGGRGKLFF
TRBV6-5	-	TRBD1	CASTRTGGPYEQYF
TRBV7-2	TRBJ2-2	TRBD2	CASSLAPLGLVAGELFF
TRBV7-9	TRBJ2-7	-	CASSSHQDEQYF
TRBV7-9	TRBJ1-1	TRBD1	CASSLGTVTEAFF
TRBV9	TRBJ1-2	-	CATGDPYNGYTF
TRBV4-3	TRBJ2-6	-	CASSQGTLKSGANVLTF
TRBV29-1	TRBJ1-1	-	CSVRSGEGTEAFF
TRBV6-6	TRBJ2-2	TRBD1	CASRRQGNTGELFF
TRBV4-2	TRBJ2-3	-	CAAGLPSTDTQYF
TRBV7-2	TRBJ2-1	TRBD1	CASSPTGQGARYEQFF
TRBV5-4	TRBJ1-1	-	CASFLGQMNTEAFF
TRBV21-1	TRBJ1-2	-	CASSKGLVQGNYGYTF
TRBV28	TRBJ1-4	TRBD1	CASRIDRGGEKLFF
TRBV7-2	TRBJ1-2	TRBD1	CASSTDRGTNYGYTF
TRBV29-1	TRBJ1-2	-	CSVEGLPYGYTF
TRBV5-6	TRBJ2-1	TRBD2	CASSPGTSGISFF
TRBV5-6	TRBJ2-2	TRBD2	CASRIAGGRTGELFF
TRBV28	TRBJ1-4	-	CASQGRNNEKLFF
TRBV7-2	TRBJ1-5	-	CASSLQEGAPQHF
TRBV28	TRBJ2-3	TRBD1	CASSWGQGAPTDTQYF
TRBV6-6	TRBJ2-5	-	CASKSGEETQYF
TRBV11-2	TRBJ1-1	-	CASSLDTVGSTEAFF
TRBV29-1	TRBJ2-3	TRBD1	CSVESQGSDTQYF
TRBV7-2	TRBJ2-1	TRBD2	CASSSDPAGGFNEQFF
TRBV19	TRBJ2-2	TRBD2	CASWEREWTGELFF
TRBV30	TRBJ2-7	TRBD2	CAWGLGLQRRQYF
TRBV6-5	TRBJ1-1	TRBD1	CASSYLQGASEAFF
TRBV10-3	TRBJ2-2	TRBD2	CAISETPSGGAGELFF
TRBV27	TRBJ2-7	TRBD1	CASSRGRGSYEQYF
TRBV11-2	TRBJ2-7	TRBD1	CASSSSGTDYEQYF
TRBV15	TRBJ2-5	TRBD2	CATTSGQETQYF
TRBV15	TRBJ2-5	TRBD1	CATSREPTGRTQYF
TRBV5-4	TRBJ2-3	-	CASSPTRGTDTQYF
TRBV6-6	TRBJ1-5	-	CASTRYSNQPQHF
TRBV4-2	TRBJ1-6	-	CASSQRGAGNSPLHF
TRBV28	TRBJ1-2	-	CASSFWTDNYGYTF